A selection of T cell receptor beta chains follows, all from one sample in a study of CD8 T cells in ankylosing spondylitis. TCRdb re-called the 5' RACE reads with MiXCR, one entry per CDR3 protein. Of approximately 440,000 distinct CDR3 sequences listed, about a sixth are singletons. Input material: blood, either unsorted or a sorted T cell fraction (not recorded which). The receptor source for this set is a male donor with ankylosing spondylitis. The conserved cysteine and the conserved F or W are not part of the CDR3 here. Each record gives: J gene, V gene, D gene, CDR3 protein. The D gene is left open where the match is weak.

j_call: TRBJ1-2
v_call: TRBV7-9
d_call: -
cdr3_aa: ASSRRNYGYT

j_call: TRBJ2-1
v_call: TRBV5-1
d_call: TRBD2
cdr3_aa: ASSLVPSGERYNEQF

j_call: TRBJ2-5
v_call: TRBV6-1
d_call: TRBD1
cdr3_aa: ASSTYRDSQETQY

j_call: TRBJ2-5
v_call: TRBV12-3/TRBV12-4
d_call: -
cdr3_aa: ASSRRGWETQY

j_call: TRBJ2-7
v_call: TRBV4-3
d_call: TRBD1
cdr3_aa: ASSHRTGDSYEQY

j_call: TRBJ2-3
v_call: TRBV5-1
d_call: TRBD1
cdr3_aa: ASSYGDRDGTDTQY

j_call: TRBJ1-4
v_call: TRBV5-1
d_call: -
cdr3_aa: ASSLGGKEEKLF

j_call: TRBJ1-4
v_call: TRBV12-3/TRBV12-4
d_call: -
cdr3_aa: ASRGGGATNEKLF

j_call: TRBJ2-1
v_call: TRBV7-3
d_call: -
cdr3_aa: ASSLGSPPNNEQF

j_call: TRBJ2-2
v_call: TRBV7-2
d_call: -
cdr3_aa: ASSLTQTGELF

j_call: TRBJ1-1
v_call: TRBV7-8
d_call: TRBD1
cdr3_aa: ASARWGGQGTEAF

j_call: TRBJ2-1
v_call: TRBV12-3/TRBV12-4
d_call: -
cdr3_aa: ASSPGLRESSYNEQF

j_call: TRBJ2-1
v_call: TRBV2
d_call: -
cdr3_aa: ASSEALWDKH

j_call: TRBJ2-3
v_call: TRBV4-1
d_call: TRBD2
cdr3_aa: ASSQGERGADTDTQY